The 15 T cell receptor beta chains presented below share a single source sample, sequenced in a study of beta chain features in type 1 diabetes. Overall study findings and caveats: TCRB CDR3s were moderately but significantly shorter in Type 1 diabetes patients in all four CD4+ subsets.

Their recognized antigens are unknown. The sequenced template was cDNA made from the entire isolated RNA. The table came from immunoSEQ multiplex PCR; TCRdb's copy has only in-frame clones and leaves some out. The sample lists under 200,000 clones; around 8.4% were seen once. Material for sequencing was central memory CD4+ T cells from blood. The receptors derive from a woman aged 18 to 35 with type 1 diabetes.

This clone appeared a few times. The CDR3 loop reads CASSSSGGSYEQYF. The CDR3 nucleotides are TGTGCCAGCAGCTCCTCAGGGGGGTCCTACGAGCAGTACTTC. The V and J genes are TRBV5-8 and TRBJ2-7; D is possibly TRBD1 (7 bases). Trimming left V 3 bases short and J 1 base short, with 11 bases between. There are 14 residues in the CDR3. Germline V CDR1 and CDR2: SGHTS, YDEGEE.

This clone was seen a handful of times. The J gene is TRBJ1-2, the V gene TRBV5-6; no clear D gene. Trimming stripped 4 bases from V and 3 bases from J, with 13 bases between. This CDR3 is built from 14 residues. Germline V CDR1 and CDR2: SGHDT, YYEEEE. CDR3 coding DNA: TGTGCCAGCAGCGCCAAGTCACAAGACTATGGCTACACCTTC. Translating it yields CASSAKSQDYGYTF.

The gene calls are TRBV5-1 and TRBJ1-1, with TRBD1 matching 9 bases. The V gene end was trimmed by 5 bases and the J gene end by 3 bases; junction bases not matched to a gene: 11. The length of the CDR3 is 16 residues. From germline, CDR1 is SGHRS and CDR2 YFSETQ. CDR3 amino acids: CASRVQATGGYTEAFF. The CDR3 coding sequence is TGCGCCAGCAGGGTTCAAGCGACAGGGGGGTACACTGAAGCTTTCTTT.

V usage is TRBV4-3 and J usage is TRBJ1-5; D perhaps matches TRBD1 (5 bases). The CDR3 contains 14 residues. Trimming cost V 0 bases and J 4 bases, with 7 bases left between them. Germline-derived CDR1 and CDR2 are LGHNA and YSLEER. CDR3 in amino acids: CASSQDRANQPQHF. CDR3 DNA sequence: TGCGCCAGCAGCCAAGACAGGGCTAATCAGCCCCAGCATTTT.

This clone was found a few times. The rearrangement uses TRBV2 and TRBJ2-2; a possible D gene is TRBD2 (5 bases). The germline CDR1 and CDR2 sequences are SNHLY and FYNNEI. Deletions cut 6 bases from V and 5 bases from J, with 13 bases between. This CDR3 region has 14 residues. As DNA, the CDR3 is TGTGCCAGCAGCCTAAACGGGGATACCGGGGAGCTGTTTTTT. It yields the protein CASSLNGDTGELFF. The full variable domain, rest sourced from reference TRBV2 and TRBJ2-2, is EPEVTQTPSHQVTQMGQEVILRCVPISNHLYFYWYRQILGQKVEFLVSFYNNEISEKSEIFDDQFSVERPDGSNFTLKIRSTKLEDSAMYFCASSLNGDTGELFFGEGSRLTVL.

In its sample, this clone was seen a few times. V gene TRBV29-1 combines with J gene TRBJ1-2, with D unresolved. V was trimmed by 4 bases and J by 0 bases, leaving 9 bases between them. CDR3 length: 13 amino acids. Germline V lookup: CDR1 SQVTM, CDR2 ANQGSEA. The CDR3 spells CSVVAVPNYGYTF. The CDR3 region has the DNA TGCAGCGTTGTGGCGGTACCTAACTATGGCTACACCTTC.

The chain uses TRBV4-1 and TRBJ2-7, with 7 positions matching TRBD1. V shed 2 bases and J 6 bases; nucleotides not matched to a gene: 1. CDR3 size: 12 residues. Germline values: CDR1 MGHRA, CDR2 YSYEKL. The CDR3 DNA reads as TGCGCCAGCAGCCAAACAGGGGCCGAGCAGTACTTC. This gives the protein CASSQTGAEQYF.

This clone turned up a few times. The chain employs TRBV7-9 and TRBJ2-4, with D possibly matching TRBD1 (5 bases). Germline values: CDR1 SEHNR, CDR2 FQNEAQ (reference sequence). The CDR3 contains 15 residues. Trimming took 2 bases from V and 1 from J, leaving 9 bases between them. The CDR3 coding sequence is TGTGCCAGCAGCTTACCAGGGTCGGCCAAAAACATTCAGTACTTC. Protein product: CASSLPGSAKNIQYF. Full variable domain (rest looked up from reference TRBV7-9 and TRBJ2-4): DTGVSQNPRHKITKRGQNVTFRCDPISEHNRLYWYRQTLGQGPEFLTYFQNEAQLEKSRLLSDRFSAERPKGSFSTLEIQRTEQGDSAMYLCASSLPGSAKNIQYFGAGTRLSVL.

This clone was counted only a few times. The chain links TRBV5-1 to TRBJ2-5; D not resolved. Germline V gives CDR1 SGHRS, CDR2 YFSETQ. This CDR3 is 13 amino acids long. V lost 5 bases to trimming and J lost 4 bases, with 12 bases between them. In nucleotides, the CDR3 is TGCGCCAGCAGTAGGAGTTCGGTAGAGACCCAGTACTTC. Protein product: CASSRSSVETQYF.

For the CDR3, the DNA is TGTGCCAGCAGCCACAGGGGGAGGGAAAAACTGTTTTTT. This codes for CASSHRGREKLFF. The chain uses TRBV7-2 and TRBJ1-4; the match to TRBD1 covers 8 bases. The CDR3 is 13 amino acids. Trimming at V came to 5 bases and at J to 8 bases, leaving 4 bases not matched to a gene. CDR1 and CDR2 (germline): SGHTA, FQGNSA.

This clone appeared a few times. The chain is built from TRBV7-2 and TRBJ2-3; 11 positions agree with TRBD2. Germline CDR1 SGHTA, CDR2 FQGNSA. The CDR3 runs 19 residues. J gave up 6 bases and V 3 bases, and 17 bases lay outside the gene matches. The CDR3 is CASSFNLPGLAVSWDTQYF. The CDR3 nucleotides read TGTGCCAGCAGCTTTAACCTACCGGGACTAGCGGTATCTTGGGATACGCAGTATTTT.

This clone occurred a few times. This chain uses TRBV10-1 with TRBJ1-5; unclear D gene. The CDR3 sequence is 13 residues long. Germline CDR1 WNHNN, CDR2 SYGVQD (reference sequence). Trimming took 4 bases from V and 0 from J, leaving 4 bases between them. The CDR3 DNA is TGCGCCAGCAGTGCAAATAGCAATCAGCCCCAGCATTTT. Translated: CASSANSNQPQHF.

This clone was counted a few times. The chain combines TRBV21-1 with TRBJ1-1; the listed D gene, TRBD1, was not tested against the DNA. TRBV21-1 is marked as a pseudogene. The CDR3 spans 17 residues. In DNA form, the CDR3 reads TGTGCCAGCAGCAACTCACAGGGTCCTAGGCTGAACACTGAAGCTTTCTTT. This translates into CASSNSQGPRLNTEAFF.

This clone has just a few counts. The J gene is TRBJ1-2, the V gene TRBV28; 7 bases are shared with TRBD1. This CDR3 is built from 13 residues. V lost 5 bases to trimming and J lost 1 base; unmatched junction nucleotides: 1. CDR1 and CDR2 from the germline V gene are MDHEN and SYDVKM. CDR3 nucleotide sequence: TGTGCCAGCAGTGGGACAGATAACTATGGCTACACCTTC. Its translation: CASSGTDNYGYTF.

V and J are TRBV27 and TRBJ2-1; TRBD2 matches 8 bases. V dropped 5 bases and J dropped 7; count of bases not matched to a gene: 7. The CDR3 contains 14 residues. Germline V gives CDR1 MNHEY, CDR2 SMNVEV (reference sequence). CDR3: CASSPPGGFNEQFF. CDR3 nucleotide sequence: TGTGCCAGCAGTCCCCCGGGAGGGTTTAATGAGCAGTTCTTC.